The 21 T cell receptor beta chains reported below all come from one sample, sequenced in a study of T cells in Graves' hyperthyroidism and ophthalmopathy. From RNA transcripts, TCR beta CDR3 regions were amplified. With the HTBI primer set, the TCR CDR3 went through a first round of RT-PCR. TCRdb independently ran MiXCR on the multiplex PCR reads; one entry per CDR3 protein. Of some 210,000 distinct CDR3 sequences in the sample, roughly 17% were seen once. The sequenced material came from blood. These receptors all come from a man in his forties or fifties with Graves' hyperthyroidism.

This clonotype occurred many times. V gene TRBV12-5 combines with J gene TRBJ1-3; no firm D call. The germline V and J ends were trimmed by 2 bases and 4 bases, with 6 bases remaining between them. The CDR3 length is 13 residues. Germline V gene data show CDR1 as LGHNT and CDR2 as FRNRAP. DNA for the CDR3: TGTGCTAGTGGTTTGACCCAAGGAAACACCATATATTTT. This encodes CASGLTQGNTIYF.

This clonotype was observed at least ten times. V and J are TRBV7-9 and TRBJ1-2; D gene uncertain. V lost 6 bases and J lost 8, with 13 bases in between. CDR3 length: 12 residues. CDR1 is SEHNR, CDR2 FQNEAQ, per germline (reference sequence). CDR3 sequence (DNA): TGTGCCAGCAGACGGATGGAGAGCGGCTACACCTTC. As protein: CASRRMESGYTF.

This chain links TRBV6-2 or TRBV6-3 with TRBJ2-7, with TRBD1 identical over 9 bases. CDR1 and CDR2 (germline): MNHEY, SVGEGT. The ends lost 6 bases at V and 7 bases at J; junction bases unmatched: 7. The CDR3 runs 13 residues. CDR3 in DNA: TGTGCCAGCAGGCCACAGGGGGCGAGAGAGCAGTACTTC. It specifies CASRPQGAREQYF.

Ten or more counts support this clonotype. V is TRBV27 and J is TRBJ2-3, with TRBD2 matching 10 bases. Germline loops: CDR1 MNHEY, CDR2 SMNVEV (reference sequence). The CDR3 covers 16 residues. V shed 6 bases and J 7 bases; nucleotides not matched to a gene: 13. Here the CDR3 reads CASRTAGGPRWNTQYF. Written as DNA, the CDR3 is TGTGCCAGCAGGACAGCGGGAGGGCCCAGGTGGAATACGCAGTATTTT.

The chain couples TRBV7-9 to TRBJ2-3; D is unclear. Germline lookup yields CDR1 SEHNR and CDR2 FQNEAQ (reference sequence). V dropped 2 bases and J dropped 5 bases, with 2 bases sitting between them. The length of the CDR3 is 11 residues. CDR3 bases: TGTGCCAGCAGCTTACAAGATACGCAGTATTTT. This sequence encodes CASSLQDTQYF.

This clonotype was recorded a few times. V and J are TRBV9 and TRBJ1-4, with D perhaps TRBD1 (5 bases). The length of the CDR3 is 15 residues. Germline V gene lookup returns CDR1 SGDLS and CDR2 YYNGEE. Trimming shortened V by 3 bases and J by 7 bases, and 16 bases separated the two germline ends. The CDR3 is CASSGMGDSGEKLFF. Here the CDR3 DNA reads TGTGCCAGCAGCGGGATGGGGGATTCGGGTGAAAAACTGTTTTTT.

The rearrangement joins TRBV19 to TRBJ2-2; D may be TRBD1 (6 bases). This CDR3 comprises 15 residues. Germline V gene sequence: CDR1 LNHDA, CDR2 SQIVND (reference sequence). Trimming removed 3 bases from V and 6 bases from J, with 14 bases in between. CDR3 sequence reads: CASSIPRGTPGELFF. Written as DNA, the CDR3 is TGTGCCAGTAGTATCCCCAGGGGAACCCCCGGGGAGCTGTTTTTT.

This clonotype came up many times. This chain joins TRBV20-1 and TRBJ2-1; the D gene is possibly TRBD1 (5 bases). Trimming took 0 bases from V and 0 from J, leaving 12 bases between them. Germline V gene data show CDR1 as DFQATT and CDR2 as SNEGSKA (reference sequence). The CDR3 is made up of 16 amino acids. The CDR3 reads CSARDQGAYSYNEQFF. The CDR3 coding sequence is TGCAGTGCTAGAGATCAGGGCGCCTACTCCTACAATGAGCAGTTCTTC.

The CDR3, as DNA: TGCAGTGCTAGAGGGACTAGCGGGGAAGAAGATACGCAGTATTTT. It yields the protein CSARGTSGEEDTQYF. The chain carries TRBV20-1 and TRBJ2-3; TRBD2 matches 12 bases. Unmatched junction bases numbered 4, after V lost 1 base and J lost 5 bases. Germline V gene sequence: CDR1 DFQATT, CDR2 SNEGSKA (reference sequence). The CDR3 is 15 amino acids.

At least ten counts were recorded for this clonotype. The CDR3 spells CASIEGGPNNEQFF. The CDR3 DNA reads as TGTGCCAGCATTGAGGGAGGGCCAAACAATGAGCAGTTCTTC. V and J are TRBV28 and TRBJ2-1, with 7 bases fitting TRBD2. The CDR3 runs to 14 residues. With 7 bases clipped from V and 5 bases from J, the junction kept 8 bases outside the gene matches. Germline CDR1 MDHEN, CDR2 SYDVKM.

The table lists this clonotype with a few counts. The chain employs TRBV19 and TRBJ2-1, with 12 nucleotides matching TRBD2. Trimming at V came to 5 bases and at J to 10 bases, leaving 15 bases not matched to a gene. The CDR3 loop spans 17 amino acids. Germline CDR1 LNHDA, CDR2 SQIVND (reference sequence). The CDR3 DNA is TGTGCCAGTAGTCCCCTGCTGACTAGCGGGAGTTTCAAAGAGCAGTTCTTC. Translation: CASSPLLTSGSFKEQFF.

This clonotype was counted many times. The rearrangement joins TRBV12-3 or TRBV12-4 to TRBJ1-2, with 10 bases that match TRBD1. The CDR3 extends over 13 amino acids. J lost 8 bases, V lost 6 bases, and 6 bases had no gene match. The CDR3 coding sequence is TGTGCCAGCAGCTACGGGACAGGGGTCGGCTACACCTTC. Translated: CASSYGTGVGYTF.

This clonotype appeared many times. This sequence joins TRBV5-4 and TRBJ1-1, with 8 bases fitting TRBD1. Unmatched junction bases numbered 8, after V lost 3 bases and J lost 1 base. This CDR3 spans 16 amino acids. Germline CDR1 and CDR2: SGHNT and YYREEE (reference sequence). The DNA for the CDR3 is TGTGCCAGCAGCTCAAAACGGACAGGGAGGAACACTGAAGCTTTCTTT. Amino acid sequence: CASSSKRTGRNTEAFF.

The sample holds a few counts of this clonotype. The rearrangement joins TRBV30 to TRBJ2-5, with 8 bases identical to TRBD2. The V and J ends lost 3 bases and 6 bases, in that order; junction bases with no gene match: 6. Per germline, CDR1 GTSNPN and CDR2 SVGIG (reference sequence). The CDR3 has 13 residues. CDR3 in amino acids: CAWSALAGQTQYF. The DNA of the CDR3 is TGTGCCTGGAGCGCGTTAGCGGGACAGACCCAGTACTTC.

J is TRBJ1-3 and V is TRBV5-1; maybe TRBD1 (6 bases). Germline loops: CDR1 SGHRS, CDR2 YFSETQ. Trimming removed 4 bases from V and 0 bases from J, with 14 bases in between. This CDR3 region has 16 residues. The DNA for the CDR3 is TGCGCCAGCAGCCCGGGGGCCACTTTCTCTGGAAACACCATATATTTT. It translates to CASSPGATFSGNTIYF. The full variable domain, completed using reference TRBV5-1 and TRBJ1-3, is KAGVTQTPRYLIKTRGQQVTLSCSPISGHRSVSWYQQTPGQGLQFLFEYFSETQRNKGNFPGRFSGRQFSNSRSEMNVSTLELGDSALYLCASSPGATFSGNTIYFGEGSWLTVV.

In its sample, this clonotype was seen many times. The chain links TRBV28 to TRBJ2-1, with a weak D call TRBD1 (5 bases). There are 13 residues in the CDR3. V was clipped by 5 bases and J by 8 bases, with 13 bases between them. Germline loops: CDR1 MDHEN, CDR2 SYDVKM. DNA of the CDR3: TGTGCCAGCAGTCCCTGGGCAGGGCATGAGCAGTTCTTC. Encoded protein: CASSPWAGHEQFF.

V is TRBV5-1 and J is TRBJ1-5; 10 bases are shared with TRBD1. The V and J ends lost 6 bases and 4 bases, in that order; junction bases with no gene match: 7. This CDR3 spans 15 amino acids. Germline V gene sequence: CDR1 SGHRS, CDR2 YFSETQ. Here the CDR3 DNA reads TGCGCCAGCACCGGGACAGGGGCATCAAATCAGCCCCAGCATTTT. This translates into CASTGTGASNQPQHF.

The sample holds a few counts of this clonotype. The chain has TRBV6-5 and TRBJ2-7; D uncertain. CDR3 length: 11 residues. V lost 3 bases, J lost 5 bases, and 5 bases lay in between. Germline lookup yields CDR1 MNHEY and CDR2 SVGAGI. The CDR3 nucleotides read TGTGCCAGCAGTTATCAGGACGAGCAGTACTTC. This encodes CASSYQDEQYF.

There are many counts of this clonotype. The chain employs TRBV11-2 and TRBJ1-1; possibly TRBD1 for D (5 bases). CDR3 length: 13 amino acids. V shed 2 bases and J shed 8 bases, with 12 bases lying between them. The germline CDR1 and CDR2 sequences are SGHAT and FQNNGV. This chain's CDR3 is CASSLSGGTEAFF. DNA for the CDR3: TGTGCCAGCAGCTTAAGTGGGGGGACCGAAGCTTTCTTT.

This chain uses TRBV28 with TRBJ1-2; TRBD1 aligns across 9 bases. CDR1 is MDHEN, CDR2 SYDVKM, per germline. V was pared by 6 bases and J by 2 bases, with 16 bases of the junction left unmatched. The CDR3 runs 18 residues. The CDR3 spells CASSPLTLGQGRNYGYTF. CDR3 nucleotides: TGTGCCAGCAGCCCTCTGACCCTCGGACAGGGGAGGAACTATGGCTACACCTTC.

This clonotype was detected ten times or more. The chain is built from TRBV5-1 and TRBJ2-7, with 10 bases matching TRBD2. Germline V gene sequence: CDR1 SGHRS, CDR2 YFSETQ. The CDR3 has 14 amino acids. After removal of 7 bases from V and 3 bases from J, the junction contained 7 bases not matched to a gene. The CDR3 sequence is CASRPPSGSYEQYF. CDR3 bases: TGCGCCAGCCGACCCCCTAGCGGGAGCTACGAGCAGTACTTC.